The 14 T cell receptor beta chains below all came from one sample that was sequenced in a study of T cell responses to AZD1222 COVID-19 vaccine. Assay: immunoSEQ multiplex PCR; the TCRdb copy retains only in-frame clones and omits some. The top ten hold roughly 6% of the sample, which has 150,000 to 200,000 clones, about nine tenths seen once. The sample consisted of peripheral blood, taken 28 days after the second AZD1222 dose. These receptors all come from an adult who received the AZD1222 COVID-19 vaccine.

V is TRBV7-3 and J is TRBJ2-1, with 8 bases matching TRBD2. CDR1 is SGHTA, CDR2 FQGTGA, per germline. Trimming at V came to 3 bases and at J to 8 bases, leaving 9 bases not matched to a gene. This CDR3 is 15 amino acids long. This CDR3 is CASSFGAGGMDEQFF. The CDR3 DNA reads as TGTGCCAGCAGCTTTGGGGCGGGAGGTATGGATGAGCAGTTCTTC. Full variable domain (missing parts from reference TRBV7-3 and TRBJ2-1): GAGVSQTPSNKVTEKGKYVELRCDPISGHTALYWYRQSLGQGPEFLIYFQGTGAADDSGLPNDRFFAVRPEGSVSTLKIQRTERGDSAVYLCASSFGAGGMDEQFFGPGTRLTVL.

The chain has TRBV19 and TRBJ1-5, with 8 bases identical to TRBD1. The V and J ends lost 6 bases and 4 bases, in that order; junction bases with no gene match: 11. Germline CDR1 and CDR2: LNHDA and SQIVND (reference sequence). This CDR3 is built from 16 residues. The CDR3 bases are TGTGCCAGTAGCCAAATGGGGGGACAGGTTAATCAGCCCCAGCATTTT. Its protein is CASSQMGGQVNQPQHF.

In nucleotides, the CDR3 is TGTGCCAGCAGCAGAACAGGGGGCAATCAGCCCCAGCATTTT. It is translated as CASSRTGGNQPQHF. The chain joins TRBV11-2 to TRBJ1-5, with TRBD1 matching over 7 bases. V gave up 5 bases and J gave up 2 bases; unmatched junction bases: 3. The CDR3 spans 14 residues. Germline assignment: CDR1 SGHAT and CDR2 FQNNGV.

V and J are TRBV28 and TRBJ1-5; TRBD1 agrees at 9 bases. The CDR3 length is 17 residues. The germline V gene has CDR1 MDHEN and CDR2 SYDVKM. Unmatched junction bases numbered 14, after V lost 5 bases and J lost 6 bases. DNA of the CDR3: TGTGCCAGCAGTCCAGTCTGGACAGGGGAGAAGGGTCAGCCCCAGCATTTT. Protein product: CASSPVWTGEKGQPQHF.

V gene TRBV7-9 combines with J gene TRBJ1-4; D remains unclear. The CDR3 length is 12 residues. The germline V gene encodes CDR1 SEHNR and CDR2 FQNEAQ (reference sequence). Trimming pared 8 bases from V and 0 bases from J, leaving 4 bases between. In nucleotides, the CDR3 is TGTGCCAGCGGGGCAACTAATGAAAAACTGTTTTTT. Translated, it gives CASGATNEKLFF.

The chain has TRBV7-9 and TRBJ1-5; 9 bases match TRBD1. V lost 0 bases, J lost 6 bases, and 3 bases stayed unmatched. This CDR3 spans 15 amino acids. The germline gives CDR1 SEHNR, CDR2 FQNEAQ (reference sequence). The CDR3 coding sequence is TGTGCCAGCAGCTTAGCGGGACAGGGAGGTCAGCCCCAGCATTTT. Translating it yields CASSLAGQGGQPQHF.

CDR3 amino acids: CASSEVLPPTDTQYF. The DNA for the CDR3 is TGTGCCAGCTCAGAAGTCCTCCCTCCCACAGATACGCAGTATTTT. The chain links TRBV18 to TRBJ2-3; D gene unclear. CDR1 KGHSH and CDR2 LQKENI come from the germline V gene. The V end was cut by 5 bases, the J end by 2 bases, with 14 bases between. CDR3 length: 15 amino acids.

The rearrangement uses TRBV5-1 and TRBJ2-7, with 8 bases aligning to TRBD2. This CDR3 spans 14 amino acids. In germline, CDR1 is SGHRS, CDR2 YFSETQ. Unmatched junction bases numbered 9, after V lost 5 bases and J lost 5 bases. CDR3 sequence (DNA): TGCGCCAGCAGTCTGCGTACAGCGGGGGACGAGCAGTACTTC. Amino acid sequence: CASSLRTAGDEQYF.

The V gene is TRBV19, the J gene TRBJ1-1; 10 bases align to TRBD1. This CDR3 has 11 residues. Germline CDR1 is LNHDA and CDR2 is SQIVND (reference sequence). V lost 8 bases and J lost 8; bases outside the gene matches: 2. The CDR3 coding sequence is TGTGCCAGTCGGACAGGGGGAGAAGCTTTCTTT. Amino acids: CASRTGGEAFF. The full variable domain, its missing parts supplied by reference TRBV19 and TRBJ1-1, is DGGITQSPKYLFRKEGQNVTLSCEQNLNHDAMYWYRQDPGQGLRLIYYSQIVNDFQKGDIAEGYSVSREKKESFPLTVTSAQKNPTAFYLCASRTGGEAFFGQGTRLTVV.

The chain uses TRBV29-1 and TRBJ1-1; D is unresolved. The CDR3 is 13 residues long. V lost 4 bases, J lost 2 bases, and 11 bases lay in between. Germline lookup yields CDR1 SQVTM and CDR2 ANQGSEA. The CDR3 DNA follows: TGCAGCGTTGTCCCCTACAAAAACACTGAAGCTTTCTTT. It yields the protein CSVVPYKNTEAFF.

This chain uses TRBV7-2 with TRBJ1-4, with a tentative D call TRBD1 (6 bases). Germline V gene data show CDR1 as SGHTA and CDR2 as FQGNSA. The CDR3 spans 15 residues. V was clipped by 5 bases and J by 7 bases, with 17 bases between them. Here the CDR3 DNA reads TGTGCCAGCAGCCAGGACGGGACACGGGGTGAAAAACTGTTTTTT. Its translation: CASSQDGTRGEKLFF.

This rearrangement joins TRBV28 to TRBJ1-2; perhaps TRBD1 as D (6 bases). V gave up 7 bases and J gave up 4 bases, with 19 bases separating them. Germline CDR1 is MDHEN and CDR2 is SYDVKM. This CDR3 is built from 15 residues. This CDR3 is CASTRGWDIPYGYTF. Here the CDR3 DNA reads TGTGCCAGCACGAGGGGGTGGGACATCCCCTATGGCTACACCTTC.

The chain joins TRBV5-4 to TRBJ2-1; 11 bases fit TRBD2. The CDR3 length is 16 residues. The J segment lost 8 bases and the V segment lost 2 bases, leaving 9 bases of the junction unmatched. Germline V gives CDR1 SGHNT, CDR2 YYREEE (reference sequence). In nucleotides, the CDR3 is TGTGCCAGCAGCTTAGGTAGCGGGAGGGGGGTTTATGAGCAGTTCTTC. This translates into CASSLGSGRGVYEQFF.

Only one count was recorded for this clone. The chain is built from TRBV19 and TRBJ2-1, with 13 bases that match TRBD2. This CDR3 is 16 amino acids long. The V gene end was trimmed by 4 bases and the J gene end by 8 bases; junction bases not matched to a gene: 8. From germline, CDR1 is LNHDA and CDR2 SQIVND (reference sequence). The CDR3 coding sequence is TGTGCCAGTAGTACCGGACTAGCGGGAGCCACCGATGAGCAGTTCTTC. It encodes CASSTGLAGATDEQFF.